Listed below are T cell receptor beta chains from one sample, sequenced in a study of OX40 agonist ivuxolimab in advanced cancers. TCRdb's copy holds only in-frame clones and misses some; the assay was immunoSEQ multiplex PCR. The sample carries roughly 79,000 clones, around 90% recorded once. This specimen consisted of CD4+ or CD8+ T cells sorted from blood, obtained in a trial of the OX40 agonist ivuxolimab. The receptors derive from an adult with an advanced solid tumor such as melanoma, head and neck, liver or kidney cancer. Each CDR3 is given with its conserved first and last residue. A D gene is named only where the DNA matches it firmly. Size tells how often a clone was seen (once, few, many) or the class of an expanded clone, and some rows leave it out.

V,length,J,D,size,CDR3,DNA
TRBV19,17,TRBJ1-1,.,.,CASSTTPRKITVTEAFF,TGTGCCAGTAGCACCACCCCCCGCAAAATCACAGTAACTGAAGCTTTCTTT
TRBV6-5,14,TRBJ1-1,.,.,CASSYSLRDTEAFF,TGTGCCAGCAGTTACTCTCTCAGGGACACTGAAGCTTTCTTT
TRBV10-3,13,TRBJ2-3,.,.,CAIRQGQSDTQYF,TGTGCCATCAGGCAGGGGCAATCAGATACGCAGTATTTT
TRBV5-4,17,TRBJ1-1,.,.,CASSLGNPSGPESRAFF,TGTGCCAGCAGCTTGGGGAATCCGTCGGGGCCAGAGTCGAGAGCTTTCTTT
TRBV5-1,15,TRBJ1-1,.,few,CASSAQGTGNTEAFF,TGCGCCAGCAGCGCCCAAGGGACGGGGAACACTGAAGCTTTCTTT
TRBV6-5,15,TRBJ2-1,TRBD2,.,CASSYGTSGSNEQFF,TGTGCCAGCAGTTATGGGACTAGCGGGAGCAATGAGCAGTTCTTC
TRBV5-1,15,TRBJ1-6,TRBD1,once,CASSIGQGWNSPLHF,TGCGCCAGCAGCATAGGACAGGGTTGGAATTCACCCCTCCACTTT
TRBV21-1,11,TRBJ2-1,.,.,CASGGGNEQFF,TGTGCCAGCGGGGGGGGCAATGAGCAGTTCTTC
TRBV6-1,14,TRBJ2-7,TRBD2,.,CASTVLAALYEQYF,TGTGCCAGCACGGTGCTAGCGGCGCTCTACGAGCAGTACTTC
TRBV7-9,13,TRBJ2-2,TRBD2,.,CASATSATGELFF,TGTGCCAGCGCGACTAGCGCCACCGGGGAGCTGTTTTTT
TRBV5-1,15,TRBJ2-2,TRBD2,.,CASSFSGSGFGELFF,TGCGCCAGCAGCTTTAGCGGGAGTGGATTCGGGGAGCTGTTTTTT
TRBV7-2,11,TRBJ2-7,.,few,CASSPSYEQYF,TGTGCCAGCAGCCCCTCCTACGAGCAGTACTTC
TRBV6-4,15,TRBJ1-4,TRBD1,.,CASSNRTGRDEKLFF,TGTGCCAGCAGCAATCGGACAGGGAGGGATGAAAAACTGTTTTTT
TRBV5-8,15,TRBJ1-4,.,.,CASSLGVATNEKLFF,TGTGCCAGCAGCTTGGGGGTTGCAACTAATGAAAAACTGTTTTTT
TRBV5-6,13,TRBJ2-7,.,.,CASSLAGAEEQYF,TGTGCCAGCAGCTTGGCCGGGGCAGAAGAGCAGTACTTC
TRBV4-2,16,TRBJ2-7,.,.,CASSQEAVGSSYEQYF,TGTGCCAGCAGCCAAGAAGCTGTCGGGAGTTCCTACGAGCAGTACTTC
TRBV10-2,15,TRBJ2-7,.,.,CASSEAGFGQYEQYF,TGCGCCAGCAGTGAAGCAGGGTTTGGTCAGTACGAGCAGTACTTC
TRBV7-2,15,TRBJ2-5,TRBD2,.,CASSLRITGGETQYF,TGTGCCAGCAGCTTAAGAATCACGGGGGGGGAGACCCAGTACTTC
TRBV27,15,TRBJ2-1,.,.,CASSLIRRLGNEQFF,TGTGCCAGCAGTTTAATCCGACGGTTGGGTAATGAGCAGTTCTTC
TRBV4-1,17,TRBJ1-3,TRBD1,.,CASSPAGQGAGGNTIYF,TGCGCCAGCAGCCCCGCAGGACAGGGGGCGGGTGGAAACACCATATATTTT
TRBV29-1,16,TRBJ2-1,TRBD1,once,CSVSSGGTGGYNEQFF,TGCAGCGTTTCATCGGGCGGGACAGGGGGATACAATGAGCAGTTCTTC
TRBV28,16,TRBJ1-6,.,.,CASRPGRALLNSPLHF,TGTGCCAGCAGACCCGGGAGGGCCCTCCTTAATTCACCCCTCCACTTT
TRBV5-4,14,TRBJ2-5,TRBD2,.,CASSGLAETETQYF,TGTGCCAGCTCCGGACTAGCGGAGACGGAGACCCAGTACTTC
TRBV9,13,TRBJ1-1,.,.,CASSVNRNTEAFF,TGTGCCAGCAGCGTTAACAGGAACACTGAAGCTTTCTTT
TRBV29-1,12,TRBJ2-7,.,.,CSVEGEGREQYF,TGCAGCGTTGAAGGTGAGGGACGGGAGCAGTACTTC
TRBV28,13,TRBJ2-7,TRBD1,.,CASIGSGGYEQYF,TGTGCCAGCATCGGGTCAGGGGGCTACGAGCAGTACTTC
TRBV6-5,14,TRBJ2-7,.,.,CASSSGATSYEQYF,TGTGCCAGCAGTTCTGGAGCGACGTCCTACGAGCAGTACTTC
TRBV25-1,14,TRBJ1-2,.,.,CASSGTDPNYGYTF,TGTGCCAGCAGTGGGACAGACCCTAACTATGGCTACACCTTC
TRBV28,13,TRBJ2-7,TRBD2,once,CASSSAGVYEQYF,TGTGCCAGCAGTTCAGCGGGAGTTTACGAGCAGTACTTC
TRBV4-3,14,TRBJ2-3,.,.,CASSQVLFTDTQYF,TGCGCCAGCAGCCAAGTTCTATTCACAGATACGCAGTATTTT
TRBV9,15,TRBJ1-3,.,.,CASSGTPYSGNTIYF,TGTGCCAGCAGCGGTACCCCTTACTCTGGAAACACCATATATTTT
TRBV6-5,15,TRBJ2-7,TRBD2,.,CASSSPTSGGLKQYF,TGTGCCAGCAGCTCCCCGACTAGCGGGGGCCTCAAGCAGTACTTC
TRBV28,12,TRBJ2-7,.,.,CASSSSTNEQYF,TGTGCCAGCAGTTCCTCAACAAACGAGCAGTACTTC
TRBV27,14,TRBJ1-4,.,.,CASSFGGVREKLFF,TGTGCCAGCAGTTTCGGCGGCGTTAGGGAAAAACTGTTTTTT
TRBV18,15,TRBJ2-7,TRBD1,.,CASSPGQGKAYEQYF,TGTGCCAGCTCGCCGGGACAGGGAAAAGCCTACGAGCAGTACTTC
TRBV28,14,TRBJ2-3,TRBD2,.,CASSPDGRGDTQYF,TGTGCCAGCAGTCCGGACGGGAGGGGAGATACGCAGTATTTT
TRBV5-1,15,TRBJ2-6,.,.,CASSLRSDGANVLTF,TGCGCCAGCAGCTTGCGCTCCGATGGGGCCAACGTCCTGACTTTC
TRBV5-1,16,TRBJ2-3,TRBD2,.,CASSRGLATSTDTQYF,TGCGCCAGCAGCCGGGGACTAGCGACTAGCACAGATACGCAGTATTTT
TRBV13,16,TRBJ2-1,.,.,CASSQDSSKRYNEQFF,TGTGCCAGCAGCCAGGACAGCTCCAAGAGGTACAATGAGCAGTTCTTC
TRBV9,16,TRBJ2-2,TRBD2,.,CASSVGAGANTGELFF,TGTGCCAGCAGCGTAGGGGCGGGAGCGAACACCGGGGAGCTGTTTTTT
TRBV27,15,TRBJ2-3,.,.,CASSFEKGGGDTQYF,TGTGCCAGCAGTTTCGAGAAGGGGGGCGGAGATACGCAGTATTTT
TRBV5-1,15,TRBJ2-5,.,.,CASSLGTARQETQYF,TGCGCCAGCAGCTTGGGTACAGCCAGACAAGAGACCCAGTACTTC
TRBV5-4,16,TRBJ2-7,TRBD1,.,CASSLGGTGSSYEQYF,TGTGCCAGCAGCTTGGGAGGGACAGGGTCCTCCTACGAGCAGTACTTC
TRBV18,13,TRBJ1-2,.,.,CATSPPPGYGYTF,TGTGCCACCTCTCCCCCACCTGGGTATGGCTACACCTTC
TRBV20-1,11,TRBJ2-1,.,.,CSASGGDEQFF,TGCAGTGCTAGCGGCGGAGACGAGCAGTTCTTC